These 20 T cell receptor beta chains originate from one sample sequenced in a study of cytomegalovirus exposure and HLA in healthy donors. Using immunoSEQ multiplex PCR, the repertoire was profiled, and TCRdb retains in-frame clones only, with some absent. The repertoire consists of about 280,000 clones, with 88% occurring once and the leading ten covering around 0.92%. The sample comprised PBMCs. Receptors originate from a woman under 30 in good health and CMV-seronegative.

The chain couples TRBV5-1 to TRBJ2-7, with a weak D call TRBD1 (6 bases). V dropped 2 bases and J dropped 1 base, with 13 bases sitting between them. The CDR3 is made up of 15 amino acids. Germline V lookup: CDR1 SGHRS, CDR2 YFSETQ. The CDR3 spells CASSLLSTGSYEQYF. In nucleotides, the CDR3 is TGCGCCAGCAGCTTACTTTCGACAGGTTCCTACGAGCAGTACTTC.

The chain is built from TRBV14 and TRBJ2-7; TRBD1 aligns across 8 bases. This CDR3 spans 15 amino acids. Germline V gene data show CDR1 as SGHDN and CDR2 as FVKESK. The junction had 7 bases not matched to a gene; V was cut back by 4 bases and J by 2 bases. Here the CDR3 DNA reads TGTGCCAGCAGCCGCGGGACAGGACTTACCTACGAGCAGTACTTC. Translated: CASSRGTGLTYEQYF.

The chain combines TRBV2 with TRBJ2-5; D is possibly TRBD2 (7 bases). The V end lost 7 bases, the J end lost 0 bases, and 15 bases lay between the germline ends. Germline V lookup: CDR1 SNHLY, CDR2 FYNNEI. This CDR3 is 15 amino acids long. In DNA form, the CDR3 reads TGTGCCAGCATTCTAGAAGGGGGGGACCAAGAGACCCAGTACTTC. Translating gives CASILEGGDQETQYF.

The chain couples TRBV28 to TRBJ2-5, with a tentative D call TRBD1 (5 bases). Germline-derived CDR1 and CDR2 are MDHEN and SYDVKM. This CDR3 has 14 amino acids. Trimming removed 5 bases from V and 5 bases from J, with 15 bases in between. The CDR3 DNA sequence: TGTGCCAGCAGTATAGCAGGGTTCGGGGAGACCCAGTACTTC. Its protein product is CASSIAGFGETQYF. Full variable domain (outside the CDR3, taken from reference TRBV28 and TRBJ2-5): DVKVTQSSRYLVKRTGEKVFLECVQDMDHENMFWYRQDPGLGLRLIYFSYDVKMKEKGDIPEGYSVSREKKERFSLILESASTNQTSMYLCASSIAGFGETQYFGPGTRLLVL.

This chain uses TRBV30 with TRBJ1-1; no definite D call. Germline CDR1 is GTSNPN and CDR2 is SVGIG (reference sequence). This CDR3 has 11 amino acids. Trimming removed 1 base at V and 7 bases at J, with 7 bases between. CDR3 protein: CAWSAGGEAFF. CDR3 bases: TGTGCCTGGAGTGCAGGAGGTGAAGCTTTCTTT.

The rearrangement joins TRBV28 to TRBJ1-3; TRBD1 matches at 11 bases. Germline V gene lookup returns CDR1 MDHEN and CDR2 SYDVKM. This CDR3 has 17 residues. The J segment lost 3 bases and the V segment lost 5 bases, leaving 9 bases of the junction unmatched. The CDR3 is CASSPLWTGGRGNTIYF. The CDR3 DNA follows: TGTGCCAGCAGTCCACTTTGGACAGGGGGCCGTGGAAACACCATATATTTT.

The chain links TRBV6-6 to TRBJ2-3, with TRBD1 identical over 7 bases. V was clipped by 5 bases and J by 6 bases; unmatched bases: 2. Germline V gives CDR1 MNHNY, CDR2 SVGAGI (reference sequence). CDR3 length: 12 amino acids. CDR3 in DNA: TGTGCCAGCAGTACCAGGGGGGATACGCAGTATTTT. Translation gives CASSTRGDTQYF.

J is TRBJ2-1 and V is TRBV5-1, with TRBD1 as a possible D gene (5 bases). CDR1 and CDR2 from the germline V gene are SGHRS and YFSETQ. This CDR3 contains 17 residues. V dropped 2 bases and J dropped 1 base, with 16 bases sitting between them. The CDR3: CASSFDQGHVSYNEQFF. CDR3 DNA sequence: TGCGCCAGCAGCTTCGACCAGGGCCATGTATCCTACAATGAGCAGTTCTTC.

This clone was seen more than once but under ten times. V and J are TRBV2 and TRBJ2-3; a weak D match, TRBD2 (7 bases). The V gene lost 3 bases and the J gene lost 4 bases, with 23 bases spanning the gap. Germline assignment: CDR1 SNHLY and CDR2 FYNNEI. The CDR3 has 18 residues. The CDR3 loop is CASSDLRAGRPGADTQYF. The CDR3 coding sequence is TGTGCCAGCAGTGATCTCAGGGCCGGGAGGCCAGGGGCAGATACGCAGTATTTT. Full variable domain (outside the CDR3, taken from reference TRBV2 and TRBJ2-3): EPEVTQTPSHQVTQMGQEVILRCVPISNHLYFYWYRQILGQKVEFLVSFYNNEISEKSEIFDDQFSVERPDGSNFTLKIRSTKLEDSAMYFCASSDLRAGRPGADTQYFGPGTRLTVL.

The rearrangement uses TRBV9 and TRBJ2-5; TRBD2 is a possible D gene (5 bases). Looked up from germline, CDR1 is SGDLS and CDR2 is YYNGEE. The CDR3 contains 15 residues. V was clipped by 0 bases and J by 2 bases, with 11 bases between them. CDR3 DNA sequence: TGTGCCAGCAGCGTAGGGGCTAGCAGACAAGAGACCCAGTACTTC. It specifies CASSVGASRQETQYF.

V and J are TRBV30 and TRBJ1-1, with D maybe TRBD1 (6 bases). V lost 2 bases and J lost 3, with 16 bases in between. CDR3 size: 15 residues. CDR1 is GTSNPN and CDR2 is SVGIG in the germline V gene (reference sequence). The CDR3: CAWSSWGGQDTEAFF. CDR3 coding DNA: TGTGCCTGGAGTTCGTGGGGGGGGCAGGACACTGAAGCTTTCTTT.

This clone was found once. This chain links TRBV5-4 with TRBJ2-5; the match to TRBD1 covers 7 bases. V lost 3 bases, J lost 4 bases, and 3 bases stayed unmatched. The V gene's germline CDR1 is SGHNT and CDR2 YYREEE (reference sequence). CDR3 length: 13 amino acids. In nucleotides, the CDR3 is TGTGCCAGCAGCTCGGGACAGCTAGAGACCCAGTACTTC. The encoded protein is CASSSGQLETQYF.

This chain connects TRBV7-2 to TRBJ2-6; the D gene is possibly TRBD1 (6 bases). Germline V gives CDR1 SGHTA, CDR2 FQGNSA. Between the trimmed V and J ends, which lost 5 bases and 0 bases, there was a span of 11 bases. CDR3 length: 16 amino acids. Written as DNA, the CDR3 is TGTGCCAGCAGCCCAGGACAGCTCTCTGGGGCCAACGTCCTGACTTTC. Amino acids: CASSPGQLSGANVLTF. Combining the CDR3 with reference TRBV7-2 and TRBJ2-6 gives the whole variable domain GAGVSQSPSNKVTEKGKDVELRCDPISGHTALYWYRQSLGQGLEFLIYFQGNSAPDKSGLPSDRFSAERTGGSVSTLTIQRTQQEDSAVYLCASSPGQLSGANVLTFGAGSRLTVL.

This chain joins TRBV19 and TRBJ1-5; tentative D call: TRBD1 (6 bases). The CDR3 has 15 amino acids. V was trimmed by 10 bases and J by 0 bases, leaving 16 bases between them. From germline, CDR1 is LNHDA and CDR2 SQIVND (reference sequence). CDR3 region: CATKGHFNSNQPQHF. CDR3 coding DNA: TGTGCCACAAAGGGACATTTTAATAGCAATCAGCCCCAGCATTTT.

The chain combines TRBV6-5 with TRBJ1-2, with D possibly TRBD1 on 5 matching bases. From germline, CDR1 is MNHEY and CDR2 SVGAGI. The CDR3 is made up of 15 amino acids. Trimming stripped 2 bases from V and 7 bases from J, with 17 bases between. DNA for the CDR3: TGTGCCAGCAGTTACGCCCTTCTGGGGAGGGGTGGCTACACCTTC. It translates to CASSYALLGRGGYTF.

This chain uses TRBV5-1 with TRBJ2-3, with unresolved D. Germline loops: CDR1 SGHRS, CDR2 YFSETQ. The CDR3 totals 14 residues. V lost 0 bases and J 2 bases, leaving 7 bases between the germline ends. The CDR3 DNA reads TGCGCCAGCAGCTTGGTTCAGTTCACAGATACGCAGTATTTT. It encodes CASSLVQFTDTQYF.

The chain links TRBV7-6 to TRBJ2-1; 11 nucleotides line up with TRBD1. The junction had 9 bases not matched to a gene; V was cut back by 6 bases and J by 8 bases. There are 15 residues in the CDR3. Germline V lookup: CDR1 SGHVS, CDR2 FNYEAQ. Here the CDR3 reads CASSGGTGGDHEQFF. CDR3 in DNA: TGTGCCAGCAGTGGAGGGACAGGGGGTGACCATGAGCAGTTCTTC.

The chain joins TRBV27 to TRBJ1-5; TRBD1 matches at 7 bases. In germline, CDR1 is MNHEY, CDR2 SMNVEV (reference sequence). The CDR3 runs 15 residues. Germline trimming cut 3 bases from V and 4 bases from J; bases unmatched to any gene: 6. CDR3 residues: CASSLVGQANQPQHF. The CDR3 DNA follows: TGTGCCAGCAGTTTGGTTGGACAGGCTAATCAGCCCCAGCATTTT.

This sequence joins TRBV20-1 and TRBJ2-1, with D unclear. Trimming left V 8 bases short and J 3 bases short, with 8 bases between. CDR3 length: 11 residues. Germline V gene sequence: CDR1 DFQATT, CDR2 SNEGSKA (reference sequence). As DNA, the CDR3 is TGCAGTACGCGGAACTACAATGAGCAGTTCTTC. This translates into CSTRNYNEQFF.

This clone showed up just a few times. The germline gene is not matched at one end of the junction; a read error may be the cause. V and J are TRBV30 and TRBJ2-1; 9 bases align to TRBD2. The CDR3 covers 11 residues. Germline loops: CDR1 GTSNPN, CDR2 SVGIG (reference sequence). The CDR3 DNA sequence: TGTGCCTGGAGTGGGGCCGGACTAGCGATCTTC. Encoded protein: CAWSGAGLAIF.